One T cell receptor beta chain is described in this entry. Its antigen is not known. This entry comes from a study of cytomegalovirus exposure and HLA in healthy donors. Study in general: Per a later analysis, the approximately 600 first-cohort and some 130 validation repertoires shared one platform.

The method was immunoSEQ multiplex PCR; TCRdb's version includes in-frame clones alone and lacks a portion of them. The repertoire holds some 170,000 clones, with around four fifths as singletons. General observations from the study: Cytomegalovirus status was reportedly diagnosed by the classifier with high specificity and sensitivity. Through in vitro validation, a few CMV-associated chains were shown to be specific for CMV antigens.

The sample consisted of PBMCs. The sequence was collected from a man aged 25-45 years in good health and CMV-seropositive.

CDR3 in DNA: TGCGCCAGCAGCCAATGGGAAACTAGCGGGGCGTACAATGAGCAGTTCTTC. Its translation is CASSQWETSGAYNEQFF. The chain uses TRBV4-1 and TRBJ2-1, with 10 bases matching TRBD2. J lost 4 bases, V lost 2 bases, and 8 bases had no gene match. This CDR3 is 17 amino acids long. Germline CDR1 reads MGHRA; CDR2 reads YSYEKL.